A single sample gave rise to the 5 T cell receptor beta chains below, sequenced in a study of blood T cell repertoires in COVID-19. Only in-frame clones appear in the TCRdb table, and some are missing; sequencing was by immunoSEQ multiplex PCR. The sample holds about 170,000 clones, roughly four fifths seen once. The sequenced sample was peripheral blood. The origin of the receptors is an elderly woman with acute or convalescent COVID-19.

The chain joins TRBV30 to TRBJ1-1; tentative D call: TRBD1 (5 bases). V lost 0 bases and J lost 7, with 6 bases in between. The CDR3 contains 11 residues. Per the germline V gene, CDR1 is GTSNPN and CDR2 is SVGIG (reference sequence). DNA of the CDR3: TGTGCCTGGAGTGTAGACAGTGAAGCTTTCTTT. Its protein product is CAWSVDSEAFF.

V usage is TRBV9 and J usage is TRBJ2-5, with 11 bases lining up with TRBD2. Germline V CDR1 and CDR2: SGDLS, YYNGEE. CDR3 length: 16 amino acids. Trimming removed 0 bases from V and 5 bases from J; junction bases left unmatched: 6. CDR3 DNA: TGTGCCAGCAGCGTAGGGCTAGCGGGGGGTGTGGAGACCCAGTACTTC. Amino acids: CASSVGLAGGVETQYF.

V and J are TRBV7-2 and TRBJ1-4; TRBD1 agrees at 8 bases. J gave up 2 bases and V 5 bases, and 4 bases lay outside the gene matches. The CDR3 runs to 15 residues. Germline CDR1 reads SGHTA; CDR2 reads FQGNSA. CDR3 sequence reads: CASSIDRGTNEKLFF. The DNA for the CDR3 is TGTGCCAGCAGCATCGACAGGGGTACTAATGAAAAACTGTTTTTT. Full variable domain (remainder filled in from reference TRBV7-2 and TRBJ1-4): GAGVSQSPSNKVTEKGKDVELRCDPISGHTALYWYRQSLGQGLEFLIYFQGNSAPDKSGLPSDRFSAERTGGSVSTLTIQRTQQEDSAVYLCASSIDRGTNEKLFFGSGTQLSVL.

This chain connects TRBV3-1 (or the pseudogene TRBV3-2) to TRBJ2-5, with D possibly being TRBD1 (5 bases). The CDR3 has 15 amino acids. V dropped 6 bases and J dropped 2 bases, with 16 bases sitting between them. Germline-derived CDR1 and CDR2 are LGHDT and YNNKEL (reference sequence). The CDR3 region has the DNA TGTGCCAGCAGTGACGCTGGGGCGGCACAAGAGACCCAGTACTTC. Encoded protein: CASSDAGAAQETQYF.

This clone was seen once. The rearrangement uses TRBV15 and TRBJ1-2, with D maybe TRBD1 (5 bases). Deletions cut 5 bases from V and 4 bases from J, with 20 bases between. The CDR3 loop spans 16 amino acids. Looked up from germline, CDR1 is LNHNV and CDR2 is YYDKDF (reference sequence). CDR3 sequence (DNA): TGTGCCACCAGCGCCAACACAGGACGCTTCGTCTATGGCTACACCTTC. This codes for CATSANTGRFVYGYTF. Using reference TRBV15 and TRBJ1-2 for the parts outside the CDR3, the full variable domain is DAMVIQNPRYQVTQFGKPVTLSCSQTLNHNVMYWYQQKSSQAPKLLFHYYDKDFNNEADTPDNFQSRRPNTSFCFLDIRSPGLGDTAMYLCATSANTGRFVYGYTFGSGTRLTVV.